These 14 T cell receptor beta chains originate from one sample sequenced in a study of cytomegalovirus exposure and HLA in healthy donors. Amplification used 60 Vbeta primers and 13 Jbeta primers. The repertoire was sequenced with immunoSEQ multiplex PCR; TCRdb's copy has only in-frame clones and lacks some. The sample carries 90,000 to 150,000 clones, 63% recorded once. Input material: PBMCs. Every receptor here comes from a man aged 35-49 years in good health and CMV-seropositive.

This clone was seen more than once but under ten times. CDR3 sequence (DNA): TGTGCCTGGAATGGGGGGACTGGCAAGGAGAATGAGCAGTTCTTC. Translated, it gives CAWNGGTGKENEQFF. V is TRBV30 and J is TRBJ2-1, with D possibly being TRBD2 (6 bases). Trimming stripped 4 bases from V and 7 bases from J, with 20 bases between. CDR3 size: 15 residues. Germline values: CDR1 GTSNPN, CDR2 SVGIG (reference sequence).

This clone was counted only a few times. The chain joins TRBV2 to TRBJ2-1, with no clear D. CDR1 SNHLY and CDR2 FYNNEI come from the germline V gene. The CDR3 consists of 11 residues. V was trimmed by 1 base and J by 10 bases, leaving 5 bases between them. The CDR3 coding sequence is TGTGCCAGCAGTGAAGACCGGGAGCAGTTCTTC. Its protein product is CASSEDREQFF.

The chain uses TRBV11-3 and TRBJ2-5, with 10 positions matching TRBD1. The J call is uncertain, as TRBJ2-7 better fits the DNA end. CDR3 length equals 13 residues. Germline CDR1 is SGHNT and CDR2 is YENEEA. Here the CDR3 reads CASSLWTGGEQYF. CDR3 bases: TGTGCCAGCAGCCTTTGGACAGGGGGCGAGCAGTACTTC.

The J gene is TRBJ2-5, the V gene TRBV7-8; 11 bases map to TRBD2. The CDR3 sequence is 15 residues long. The V segment lost 3 bases and the J segment 7 bases; nucleotides outside the gene matches: 7. Germline V gene lookup returns CDR1 SGHVS and CDR2 FQNEAQ. CDR3 sequence reads: CASSLVAGGLGTQYF. The CDR3 DNA reads as TGTGCCAGCAGCTTGGTAGCGGGGGGGCTGGGGACCCAGTACTTC.

The rearrangement links TRBV18 to TRBJ1-2; tentative D call: TRBD1 (6 bases). This CDR3 contains 15 residues. The germline gives CDR1 KGHSH, CDR2 LQKENI. The germline V and J ends were trimmed by 3 bases and 1 base, with 12 bases remaining between them. The CDR3: CASSPGGPDNYGYTF. CDR3 in DNA: TGTGCCAGCTCACCCGGGGGGCCGGATAACTATGGCTACACCTTC. Supplemented by reference TRBV18 and TRBJ1-2, the full variable domain reads NAGVMQNPRHLVRRRGQEARLRCSPMKGHSHVYWYRQLPEEGLKFMVYLQKENIIDESGMPKERFSAEFPKEGPSILRIQQVVRGDSAAYFCASSPGGPDNYGYTFGSGTRLTVV.

V is TRBV4-2 and J is TRBJ1-2, with D possibly being TRBD1 (5 bases). Trimming removed 4 bases from V and 4 bases from J, with 16 bases in between. CDR1 LGHNA and CDR2 YNFKEQ come from the germline V gene. CDR3 length: 15 residues. The CDR3 region is CASSPRARVVYGYTF. CDR3 bases: TGTGCCAGCAGCCCAAGGGCCAGGGTGGTCTATGGCTACACCTTC.

This chain links TRBV10-3 with TRBJ2-2; TRBD2 matches 9 bases. The CDR3 sequence is 16 residues long. CDR1 is ENHRY and CDR2 is SYGVKD in the germline V gene. V was clipped by 6 bases and J by 3 bases; unmatched bases: 8. This CDR3 reads CAIRLGLAEYTGELFF. In DNA, the CDR3 is TGTGCCATCAGGTTGGGACTAGCAGAGTACACCGGGGAGCTGTTTTTT.

The genes are TRBV4-1 and TRBJ2-4; 13 bases match TRBD2. The ends lost 4 bases at V and 0 bases at J; junction bases unmatched: 6. This CDR3 comprises 18 residues. Per germline, CDR1 MGHRA and CDR2 YSYEKL. CDR3 loop: CASSPGLAGPLAKNIQYF. The CDR3 coding sequence is TGCGCCAGCAGCCCGGGACTAGCGGGACCCCTAGCCAAAAACATTCAGTACTTC.

This clone occurred a few times. Other DNA variants within this sample encode the same CDR3. V and J are TRBV7-2 and TRBJ2-2; no clear D. The CDR3 runs to 17 residues. The germline CDR1 and CDR2 sequences are SGHTA and FQGNSA. V shed 0 bases and J shed 0 bases, with 11 bases lying between them. Here the CDR3 reads CASSLAKSGSNTGELFF. In nucleotides, the CDR3 is TGTGCCAGCAGCTTAGCGAAGTCAGGTTCGAACACCGGGGAGCTGTTTTTT.

The chain is built from TRBV7-2 and TRBJ2-5, with D perhaps TRBD2 (6 bases). The CDR3 has 16 amino acids. The V gene's germline CDR1 is SGHTA and CDR2 FQGNSA. Deletions cut 7 bases from V and 2 bases from J, with 20 bases between. The CDR3 coding sequence is TGTGCCAGCACCCCCCACTGGGGGGACTCACAAGAGACCCAGTACTTC. Its protein product is CASTPHWGDSQETQYF.

This chain uses TRBV19 with TRBJ1-5; D is uncertain. V lost 3 bases, J lost 0 bases, and 15 bases lay in between. The CDR3 is 17 residues long. Germline CDR1 LNHDA, CDR2 SQIVND (reference sequence). The CDR3: CASSILRLTNSNQPQHF. The DNA of the CDR3 is TGTGCCAGTAGTATTTTACGACTAACTAATAGCAATCAGCCCCAGCATTTT.

The gene calls are TRBV4-1 and TRBJ2-3, with TRBD2 as a possible D gene (5 bases). CDR1 is MGHRA, CDR2 YSYEKL, per germline. Trimming pared 4 bases from V and 7 bases from J, leaving 9 bases between. The CDR3 runs 12 residues. The chain's CDR3 is CASSPDGNTQYF. The CDR3 nucleotides are TGCGCCAGCAGCCCAGACGGGAATACGCAGTATTTT.

CDR3 amino acids: CASSHTGVVNYGYTF. The CDR3 nucleotides are TGTGCCAGCAGCCACACAGGGGTCGTTAACTATGGCTACACCTTC. The J gene is TRBJ1-2, the V gene TRBV4-2, with 7 bases matching TRBD1. Per germline, CDR1 LGHNA and CDR2 YNFKEQ. V shed 3 bases and J 1 base; nucleotides not matched to a gene: 5. This CDR3 contains 15 residues.

The genes are TRBV9 and TRBJ1-5; D uncertain. From germline, CDR1 is SGDLS and CDR2 YYNGEE. The V and J ends lost 0 bases and 12 bases respectively, with 19 bases between them. CDR3 length equals 15 residues. Here the CDR3 DNA reads TGTGCCAGCAGCGTAGATGCGTCACCCGCGGCCGACCAGCATTTT. It translates to CASSVDASPAADQHF.